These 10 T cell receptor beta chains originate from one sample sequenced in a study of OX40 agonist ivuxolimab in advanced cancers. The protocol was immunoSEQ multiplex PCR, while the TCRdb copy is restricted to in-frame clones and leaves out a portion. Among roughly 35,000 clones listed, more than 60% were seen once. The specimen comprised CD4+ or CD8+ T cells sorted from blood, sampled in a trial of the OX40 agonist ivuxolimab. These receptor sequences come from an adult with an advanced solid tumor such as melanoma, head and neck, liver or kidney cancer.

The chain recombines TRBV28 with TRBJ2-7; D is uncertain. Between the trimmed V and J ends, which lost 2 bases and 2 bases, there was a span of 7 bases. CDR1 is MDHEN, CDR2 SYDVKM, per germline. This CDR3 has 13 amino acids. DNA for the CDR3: TGTGCCAGCAGTTTAGGCAGAACCTACGAGCAGTACTTC. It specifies CASSLGRTYEQYF.

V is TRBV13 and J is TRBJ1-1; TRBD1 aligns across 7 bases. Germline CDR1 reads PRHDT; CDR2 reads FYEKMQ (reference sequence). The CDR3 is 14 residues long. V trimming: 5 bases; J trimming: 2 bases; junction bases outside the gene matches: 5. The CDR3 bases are TGTGCCAGCAGCCCCAGGGGGTTTAACACTGAAGCTTTCTTT. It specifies CASSPRGFNTEAFF.

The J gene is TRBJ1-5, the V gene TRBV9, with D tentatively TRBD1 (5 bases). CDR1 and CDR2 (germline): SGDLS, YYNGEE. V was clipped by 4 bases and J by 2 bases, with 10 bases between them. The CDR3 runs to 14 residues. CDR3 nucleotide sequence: TGTGCCAGCAGCACCCGGGACGGCAATCAGCCCCAGCATTTT. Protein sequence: CASSTRDGNQPQHF. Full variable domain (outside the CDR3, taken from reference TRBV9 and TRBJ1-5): DSGVTQTPKHLITATGQRVTLRCSPRSGDLSVYWYQQSLDQGLQFLIQYYNGEERAKGNILERFSAQQFPDLHSELNLSSLELGDSALYFCASSTRDGNQPQHFGDGTRLSIL.

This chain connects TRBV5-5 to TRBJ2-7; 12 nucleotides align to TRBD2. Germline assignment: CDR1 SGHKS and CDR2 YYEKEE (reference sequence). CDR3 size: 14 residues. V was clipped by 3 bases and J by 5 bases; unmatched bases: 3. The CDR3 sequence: CASSSRTSGDEQYF. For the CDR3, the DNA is TGTGCCAGCAGCTCCCGGACTAGCGGGGACGAGCAGTACTTC.

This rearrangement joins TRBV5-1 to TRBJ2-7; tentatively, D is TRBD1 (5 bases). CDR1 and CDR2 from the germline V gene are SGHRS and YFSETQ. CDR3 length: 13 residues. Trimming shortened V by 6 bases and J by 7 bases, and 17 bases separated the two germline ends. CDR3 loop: CASTQLKAGEQYF. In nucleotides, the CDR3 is TGCGCCAGCACCCAACTCAAGGCAGGGGAGCAGTACTTC.

CDR3 bases: TGTGCCAGCAGCTACGGACAGTCCTACGAGCAGTACTTC. This sequence encodes CASSYGQSYEQYF. The chain uses TRBV5-4 and TRBJ2-7; D possibly corresponds to TRBD1 (6 bases). V was trimmed by 3 bases and J by 1 base, leaving 8 bases between them. Germline V gives CDR1 SGHNT, CDR2 YYREEE (reference sequence). This CDR3 spans 13 amino acids.

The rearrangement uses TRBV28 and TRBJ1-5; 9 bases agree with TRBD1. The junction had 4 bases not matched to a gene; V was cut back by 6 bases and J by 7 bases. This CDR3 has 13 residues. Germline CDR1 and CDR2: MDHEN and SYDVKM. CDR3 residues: CASRRQGGQPQHF. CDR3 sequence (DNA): TGTGCCAGCAGGAGACAGGGGGGACAGCCCCAGCATTTT.

The CDR3 DNA follows: TGTGCCAGCAGCTCTAAGGGGATGAATCAGCCCCAGCATTTT. Protein: CASSSKGMNQPQHF. V gene TRBV7-9 combines with J gene TRBJ1-5; maybe TRBD1 (5 bases). Germline V gene lookup returns CDR1 SEHNR and CDR2 FQNEAQ (reference sequence). The CDR3 extends over 14 amino acids. With 4 bases removed from V and 4 bases from J, the gap between germline ends came to 11 bases.

CDR3 sequence (DNA): TGTGCCAGCATGGCCTCTAGCGGGGGATACGAGCAGTACTTC. Its protein product is CASMASSGGYEQYF. The genes are TRBV2 and TRBJ2-7, with 10 bases matching TRBD2. V lost 7 bases, J lost 4 bases, and 7 bases stayed unmatched. Germline CDR1 and CDR2: SNHLY and FYNNEI. This CDR3 is built from 14 residues.

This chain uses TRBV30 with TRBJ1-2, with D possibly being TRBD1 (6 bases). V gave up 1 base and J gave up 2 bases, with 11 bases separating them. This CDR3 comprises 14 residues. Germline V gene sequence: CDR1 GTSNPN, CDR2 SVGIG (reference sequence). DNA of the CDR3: TGTGCCTGGAGTGGTCAGGGGATGAACTATGGCTACACCTTC. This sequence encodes CAWSGQGMNYGYTF.